This T cell receptor (beta chain) was sequenced in a study of blood T cell repertoires in COVID-19. Study summary: The study drew acute and convalescent COVID-19 samples from the United States, Italy and Spain. T cells, B-cell-depleted T cells, or PBMCs provided the cDNA or gDNA that served as material.

The CDR3 covers 15 residues. Source study methods: How many nucleated cells were present was estimated from reference gene primer amplification. Measured with immunoSEQ multiplex PCR; TCRdb has only the in-frame clones, and not every one. V, J and clone size are those of that table, while D and trimming were read from the DNA. The data contain 55,000 to 75,000 clones, about 88% of them singletons. The chain carries TRBV21-1 and TRBJ1-6; TRBD1 reflects the table's D call only, with no check against the DNA. TRBV21-1 is tagged as a pseudogene. The material sequenced was peripheral blood. This sequence was found in a human donor with active COVID-19. The donor label of this sample is uncertain. CDR3 in amino acids: CASSKAGAESSPLHF. The CDR3 DNA is TGTGCCAGCAGCAAAGCGGGGGCGGAGAGCTCACCCCTCCACTTT.